These 3 T cell receptor beta chains share one sample of origin, sequenced in a study of blood T cells in healthy people across ages. Combining a sample-barcoded 5' primer with a J-beta primer mix, a second PCR ran for about 6 to 11 cycles. MiXCR was run by TCRdb on the 5' RACE reads, yielding one entry per CDR3 protein. The sample includes fewer than 650,000 distinct CDR3 sequences, 25% to 35% seen only once; the top ten take roughly 3.5%. These data were also reused for a study on T cells of mothers and their children.

Material for sequencing was blood. The receptors come from a boy aged 2 to 10 in good health.

This clonotype showed up just a few times. The V gene is TRBV6-6, the J gene TRBJ2-1; TRBD2 matches 10 bases. V dropped 4 bases and J dropped 9; count of bases not matched to a gene: 6. Germline CDR1 and CDR2: MNHNY and SVGAGI (reference sequence). This CDR3 is built from 14 residues. As DNA, the CDR3 is TGTGCCAGCAGTTCTAGCGGGAGCTCACTTGAGCAGTTCTTC. Its translation: CASSSSGSSLEQFF.

V is TRBV20-1 and J is TRBJ1-5; a weak D match, TRBD1 (5 bases). There are 12 residues in the CDR3. Germline CDR1 is DFQATT and CDR2 is SNEGSKA (reference sequence). The germline V and J ends were trimmed by 5 bases and 0 bases, with 5 bases remaining between them. In DNA form, the CDR3 reads TGCAGTGCTGGACATAGCAATCAGCCCCAGCATTTT. It yields the protein CSAGHSNQPQHF.

The chain joins TRBV20-1 to TRBJ2-5, with D possibly TRBD2 on 5 matching bases. The CDR3 runs 13 residues. Germline lookup yields CDR1 DFQATT and CDR2 SNEGSKA (reference sequence). The V and J ends lost 5 bases and 0 bases respectively, with 10 bases between them. The CDR3 protein is CSAGRGNQETQYF. Written as DNA, the CDR3 is TGCAGTGCTGGACGAGGGAACCAAGAGACCCAGTACTTC.